Presented here are 32 T cell receptor beta chains from one specimen sequenced in a study of radiation and T cells in renal cell carcinoma. Clones were sequenced by immunoSEQ multiplex PCR, and TCRdb holds only the in-frame ones, with some missing. The repertoire holds about 140,000 clones, with 86% as singletons. As for time point: blood 4 weeks post-SBRT, at nephrectomy. Treatment described: 15 Gy SBRT to primary tumor, nephrectomy 4 weeks later. Material: blood, obtained from a patient whose treatment included radiotherapy and nephrectomy. The receptors stem from a woman in her 50s with renal cell carcinoma.

The gene calls are TRBV28 and TRBJ1-4; the D gene is possibly TRBD1 (6 bases). The V gene lost 2 bases and the J gene lost 3 bases, with 13 bases spanning the gap. The CDR3 covers 16 residues. Germline V CDR1 and CDR2: MDHEN, SYDVKM. The CDR3 DNA reads TGTGCCAGCAGTTTAGGGGGGGCTCAGGCTAATGAAAAACTGTTTTTT. Translation gives CASSLGGAQANEKLFF.

V gene TRBV4-3 combines with J gene TRBJ1-6, with 7 bases aligning to TRBD1. The germline gives CDR1 LGHNA, CDR2 YSLEER. This CDR3 region has 16 residues. The trim removed 4 bases at V and 9 bases at J, leaving 12 bases unmatched. The CDR3 reads CASSPNSDREGSPLHF. CDR3 sequence (DNA): TGCGCCAGCAGCCCGAACTCAGACAGGGAAGGTTCACCCCTCCACTTT.

The chain employs TRBV30 and TRBJ2-5, with 9 bases identical to TRBD2. J gave up 6 bases and V 3 bases, and 14 bases lay outside the gene matches. The CDR3 totals 16 residues. CDR1 GTSNPN and CDR2 SVGIG come from the germline V gene (reference sequence). CDR3 DNA: TGTGCCTGGAGGCGCCTTGGGCGGGAGGGCCTTAAGACCCAGTACTTC. It specifies CAWRRLGREGLKTQYF.

The chain carries TRBV5-1 and TRBJ1-1; 8 bases line up with TRBD1. The CDR3 contains 15 residues. Trimming cost V 2 bases and J 4 bases; bases outside gene matches: 7. Per the germline V gene, CDR1 is SGHRS and CDR2 is YFSETQ. As DNA, the CDR3 is TGCGCCAGCAGCTTCTACAGGGGGGAAGGCACTGAAGCTTTCTTT. Its protein is CASSFYRGEGTEAFF.

This rearrangement joins TRBV20-1 to TRBJ1-2, with D unclear. Germline V gives CDR1 DFQATT, CDR2 SNEGSKA (reference sequence). This CDR3 has 11 amino acids. The chain's CDR3 is CSPRSDYGYTF. CDR3 nucleotide sequence: TGCTCTCCCAGGTCGGACTATGGCTACACCTTC.

CDR3 protein: CASSTSVRANVLTF. Written as DNA, the CDR3 is TGTGCCAGCAGCACGTCGGTTAGGGCCAACGTCCTGACTTTC. The chain employs TRBV6-5 and TRBJ2-6; D remains unclear. The CDR3 loop spans 14 amino acids. CDR1 and CDR2 (germline): MNHEY, SVGAGI. V was shortened by 6 bases and J by 5 bases, with 11 bases between the two germline ends.

The V gene is TRBV4-3, the J gene TRBJ2-1; tentatively, D is TRBD1 (5 bases). CDR3 length: 12 residues. Trimming cost V 1 base and J 9 bases, with 7 bases left between them. Germline V lookup: CDR1 LGHNA, CDR2 YSLEER. The CDR3 region is CASSQGGGEQFF. Written as DNA, the CDR3 is TGCGCCAGCAGCCAAGGGGGCGGTGAGCAGTTCTTC.

This chain uses TRBV18 with TRBJ2-5, with unresolved D. V lost 6 bases and J 0 bases, leaving 2 bases between the germline ends. This CDR3 contains 11 residues. Per the germline V gene, CDR1 is KGHSH and CDR2 is LQKENI. The CDR3 protein is CASSHQETQYF. The CDR3, as DNA: TGTGCCAGCTCTCACCAAGAGACCCAGTACTTC. The entire variable domain, with the rest obtained from reference TRBV18 and TRBJ2-5, is as follows: NAGVMQNPRHLVRRRGQEARLRCSPMKGHSHVYWYRQLPEEGLKFMVYLQKENIIDESGMPKERFSAEFPKEGPSILRIQQVVRGDSAAYFCASSHQETQYFGPGTRLLVL.

The genes are TRBV6-4 and TRBJ2-1; 11 bases are shared with TRBD2. The V gene's germline CDR1 is MRHNA and CDR2 SNTAGT. The CDR3 has 16 amino acids. With V trimmed by 0 bases and J by 8 bases, 6 bases remained unmatched. In DNA, the CDR3 is TGTGCCAGCAGTGACTCCTTTAGCGGGGGGGCCGATGAGCAGTTCTTC. As protein: CASSDSFSGGADEQFF.

The chain combines TRBV9 with TRBJ2-2; 8 nucleotides line up with TRBD2. V was clipped by 9 bases and J by 5 bases; unmatched bases: 6. The CDR3 has 13 amino acids. Germline V lookup: CDR1 SGDLS, CDR2 YYNGEE. For the CDR3, the DNA is TGTGCCACCACGAGCGGGAGTACCGGGGAGCTGTTTTTT. Its protein is CATTSGSTGELFF.

For this clone: The sample holds other DNA sequences that translate to the same CDR3. This sequence joins TRBV7-9 and TRBJ2-1; no clear D. Trimming stripped 1 base from V and 9 bases from J, with 7 bases between. The CDR3 runs 12 residues. From germline, CDR1 is SEHNR and CDR2 FQNEAQ (reference sequence). CDR3 DNA sequence: TGTGCCAGCAGCTTAGTCCTCGGTGAGCAGTTCTTC. This encodes CASSLVLGEQFF. Supplemented by reference TRBV7-9 and TRBJ2-1, the full variable domain reads DTGVSQNPRHKITKRGQNVTFRCDPISEHNRLYWYRQTLGQGPEFLTYFQNEAQLEKSRLLSDRFSAERPKGSFSTLEIQRTEQGDSAMYLCASSLVLGEQFFGPGTRLTVL.

V and J are TRBV6-5 and TRBJ2-7; 9 bases are shared with TRBD2. Germline CDR1 MNHEY, CDR2 SVGAGI. Losses at the gene ends were 4 bases for V and 7 bases for J; bases not matched to a gene: 5. The CDR3 length is 13 residues. CDR3: CASSFGLAGEQYF. CDR3 coding DNA: TGTGCCAGCAGTTTCGGTCTAGCGGGGGAGCAGTACTTC.

This sequence joins TRBV6-4 and TRBJ2-1; 12 bases map to TRBD2. After removal of 7 bases from V and 2 bases from J, the junction contained 0 bases not matched to a gene. Per germline, CDR1 MRHNA and CDR2 SNTAGT. The CDR3 length is 14 residues. The CDR3 sequence is CASTSGRAYNEQFF. In nucleotides, the CDR3 is TGTGCCAGCACTAGCGGGAGGGCCTACAATGAGCAGTTCTTC.

The V call is TRBV29-1, the J call TRBJ2-3; TRBD1 agrees at 8 bases. The CDR3 loop spans 14 amino acids. Germline V CDR1 and CDR2: SQVTM, ANQGSEA. V gave up 7 bases and J gave up 2 bases; unmatched junction bases: 8. The DNA for the CDR3 is TGCAGCGCTCCGAGGACAGGGCACACAGATACGCAGTATTTT. It specifies CSAPRTGHTDTQYF.

This chain links TRBV7-2 with TRBJ2-5; 7 nucleotides agree with TRBD1. With V trimmed by 5 bases and J by 8 bases, 8 bases remained unmatched. CDR1 is SGHTA and CDR2 is FQGNSA in the germline V gene. The CDR3 runs to 13 residues. The CDR3 DNA sequence: TGTGCCAGCAGCCGAGACAGGGTTGTCACCCAGTACTTC. Translation gives CASSRDRVVTQYF.

The chain couples TRBV7-2 to TRBJ2-2, with a possible D match to TRBD1 (6 bases). V lost 1 base and J 4 bases, leaving 10 bases between the germline ends. CDR1 is SGHTA, CDR2 FQGNSA, per germline. The length of the CDR3 is 15 residues. The CDR3 nucleotides are TGTGCCAGCAGCTTAGGGGGACAAGGCACCGGGGAGCTGTTTTTT. The encoded protein is CASSLGGQGTGELFF.

This rearrangement joins TRBV19 to TRBJ2-7, with 7 nucleotides matching TRBD1. Trimming at V came to 11 bases and at J to 2 bases, leaving 15 bases not matched to a gene. The CDR3 is 15 amino acids. Germline lookup yields CDR1 LNHDA and CDR2 SQIVND (reference sequence). CDR3 coding DNA: TGTGCCTGTGGCCCCAGGGGGTATGGGGCCTACGAGCAGTACTTC. This encodes CACGPRGYGAYEQYF.

This clone was seen only once. The V gene is TRBV5-1, the J gene TRBJ1-4, with 7 bases that match TRBD1. The germline V gene encodes CDR1 SGHRS and CDR2 YFSETQ. Unmatched junction bases numbered 4, after V lost 4 bases and J lost 1 base. CDR3 size: 15 residues. CDR3 DNA sequence: TGCGCCAGCAGCCCGACAGGGATAACTAATGAAAAACTGTTTTTT. Protein sequence: CASSPTGITNEKLFF. Full variable domain (outside the CDR3, taken from reference TRBV5-1 and TRBJ1-4): KAGVTQTPRYLIKTRGQQVTLSCSPISGHRSVSWYQQTPGQGLQFLFEYFSETQRNKGNFPGRFSGRQFSNSRSEMNVSTLELGDSALYLCASSPTGITNEKLFFGSGTQLSVL.

The rearrangement uses TRBV5-1 and TRBJ1-2; possibly TRBD1 for D (6 bases). V was trimmed by 0 bases and J by 8 bases, leaving 11 bases between them. Germline assignment: CDR1 SGHRS and CDR2 YFSETQ. The CDR3 totals 13 residues. The CDR3 is CASSLAGARGYTF. Here the CDR3 DNA reads TGCGCCAGCAGCTTGGCAGGGGCTAGGGGCTACACCTTC.

The chain is built from TRBV7-2 and TRBJ2-3; the D gene is possibly TRBD1 (6 bases). There are 14 residues in the CDR3. The germline V gene has CDR1 SGHTA and CDR2 FQGNSA. V dropped 5 bases and J dropped 4 bases, with 13 bases sitting between them. The DNA of the CDR3 is TGTGCCAGCAGCCCCCAAACAGGGCCAGATACGCAGTATTTT. Translating it yields CASSPQTGPDTQYF.

The genes are TRBV5-1 and TRBJ1-3, with unresolved D. Looked up from germline, CDR1 is SGHRS and CDR2 is YFSETQ. V dropped 0 bases and J dropped 2 bases, with 6 bases sitting between them. The CDR3 runs 14 residues. The CDR3 nucleotides are TGCGCCAGCAGCTTGGAGGGTACTGGAAACACCATATATTTT. Its translation is CASSLEGTGNTIYF. Drawing the rest from reference TRBV5-1 and TRBJ1-3, the complete variable domain is KAGVTQTPRYLIKTRGQQVTLSCSPISGHRSVSWYQQTPGQGLQFLFEYFSETQRNKGNFPGRFSGRQFSNSRSEMNVSTLELGDSALYLCASSLEGTGNTIYFGEGSWLTVV.

The V call is TRBV28, the J call TRBJ2-7; the match to TRBD2 covers 12 bases. J lost 1 base, V lost 4 bases, and 5 bases had no gene match. Germline V gene data show CDR1 as MDHEN and CDR2 as SYDVKM. The CDR3 is 16 residues long. CDR3 amino acids: CASSSLAGGPSYEQYF. The CDR3 nucleotides are TGTGCCAGCAGTTCTCTAGCGGGAGGGCCTTCCTACGAGCAGTACTTC. Complete variable domain (other parts from reference TRBV28 and TRBJ2-7): DVKVTQSSRYLVKRTGEKVFLECVQDMDHENMFWYRQDPGLGLRLIYFSYDVKMKEKGDIPEGYSVSREKKERFSLILESASTNQTSMYLCASSSLAGGPSYEQYFGPGTRLTVT.

The chain links TRBV7-2 to TRBJ1-1, with 7 bases fitting TRBD1. Unmatched junction bases numbered 8, after V lost 4 bases and J lost 3 bases. Per germline, CDR1 SGHTA and CDR2 FQGNSA. The CDR3 loop spans 15 amino acids. The CDR3 bases are TGTGCCAGCAGCTCAAGGGGGCCCAAAGACACTGAAGCTTTCTTT. It translates to CASSSRGPKDTEAFF.

This sequence joins TRBV5-8 and TRBJ1-5; D is undetermined. The germline V gene has CDR1 SGHTS and CDR2 YDEGEE. V was trimmed by 7 bases and J by 4 bases, leaving 12 bases between them. The CDR3 length is 13 residues. The CDR3 coding sequence is TGTGCCAGCGGCAGACTGATTAATCAGCCCCAGCATTTT. This translates into CASGRLINQPQHF. The entire variable domain, with the rest obtained from reference TRBV5-8 and TRBJ1-5, is as follows: EAGVTQSPTHLIKTRGQQATLRCSPISGHTSVYWYQQALGLGLQFLLWYDEGEERNRGNFPPRFSGRQFPNYSSELNVNALELEDSALYLCASGRLINQPQHFGDGTRLSIL.

This clone was seen ten or more times. CDR3 loop: CASSTGTGAGRTQYF. The DNA for the CDR3 is TGCGCCAGCAGCACCGGGACAGGGGCTGGGAGAACCCAGTACTTC. This sequence joins TRBV5-1 and TRBJ2-5; the match to TRBD1 covers 10 bases. Germline loops: CDR1 SGHRS, CDR2 YFSETQ. The CDR3 is made up of 15 amino acids. V gave up 4 bases and J gave up 8 bases; unmatched junction bases: 11.

The chain couples TRBV11-2 to TRBJ2-7, with TRBD2 identical over 13 bases. Trimming at V came to 1 base and at J to 2 bases, leaving 5 bases not matched to a gene. From germline, CDR1 is SGHAT and CDR2 FQNNGV. This CDR3 region has 17 residues. CDR3 nucleotides: TGTGCCAGCAGCTTAGTTTGGACTAGCGGGAGTGCCTACGAGCAGTACTTC. Its protein product is CASSLVWTSGSAYEQYF.

As concerns this clone: The junction differs from germline at one of its ends, possibly a read error. For the CDR3, the DNA is TGCAGCGTGGAAGCGGGACACCTCTACGAGCAGTACTTC. Protein product: CSVEAGHLYEQYF. The rearrangement uses TRBV29-1 and TRBJ2-7, with D possibly being TRBD2 (7 bases). The CDR3 is made up of 13 amino acids. Looked up from germline, CDR1 is SQVTM and CDR2 is ANQGSEA.

The chain is built from TRBV19 and TRBJ2-5, with D uncertain. The germline V gene encodes CDR1 LNHDA and CDR2 SQIVND (reference sequence). V lost 4 bases and J 1 base, leaving 10 bases between the germline ends. This CDR3 comprises 14 residues. The CDR3 here is CASSTYVGQETQYF. In DNA form, the CDR3 reads TGTGCCAGTAGTACCTACGTGGGCCAAGAGACCCAGTACTTC. The variable domain in full, with the rest retrieved from reference TRBV19 and TRBJ2-5, is DGGITQSPKYLFRKEGQNVTLSCEQNLNHDAMYWYRQDPGQGLRLIYYSQIVNDFQKGDIAEGYSVSREKKESFPLTVTSAQKNPTAFYLCASSTYVGQETQYFGPGTRLLVL.

This chain uses TRBV11-2 with TRBJ1-1, with D possibly TRBD1 on 5 matching bases. The germline V gene encodes CDR1 SGHAT and CDR2 FQNNGV. The V and J ends lost 5 bases and 6 bases respectively, with 13 bases between them. The CDR3 sequence is 13 residues long. The CDR3 sequence: CASSRVGVAEAFF. The CDR3 region has the DNA TGTGCCAGCAGCCGTGTAGGGGTCGCTGAAGCTTTCTTT.

V and J are TRBV6-5 and TRBJ1-6; TRBD1 aligns across 9 bases. The CDR3 covers 16 residues. The germline V gene encodes CDR1 MNHEY and CDR2 SVGAGI. The V gene end was trimmed by 2 bases and the J gene end by 10 bases; junction bases not matched to a gene: 9. As DNA, the CDR3 is TGTGCCAGCAGTTACACCGGGACAGGGCGGAAATCACCCCTCCACTTT. It encodes CASSYTGTGRKSPLHF.

The CDR3 DNA sequence: TGTGCCAGCAAAAGGACAGATACGCAGTATTTT. Its protein is CASKRTDTQYF. The V call is TRBV6-5, the J call TRBJ2-3, with D unresolved. Germline V lookup: CDR1 MNHEY, CDR2 SVGAGI. V lost 7 bases to trimming and J lost 3 bases, with 5 bases between them. This CDR3 contains 11 residues.

The chain has TRBV19 and TRBJ2-4, with a possible D match to TRBD1 (6 bases). Trimming took off 5 bases at V and 8 bases at J, with 22 bases between the two ends. The germline V gene has CDR1 LNHDA and CDR2 SQIVND (reference sequence). The CDR3 extends over 16 amino acids. The chain's CDR3 is CASSSLYRDLTDIQYF. The CDR3 region has the DNA TGTGCCAGTAGTTCCCTATACAGGGATTTAACTGACATTCAGTACTTC.